Listed here are 22 T cell receptor beta chains from one sample, sequenced in a study of blood T cells in healthy people across ages. Primed by a sample-barcoded 5' primer and a J-beta primer mix, a second PCR proceeded for 7 to 11 cycles. TCRdb reanalysed the 5' RACE reads using MiXCR and keeps one entry per CDR3 protein. This table holds around 1,600,000 distinct CDR3 sequences, around 40% found once. The material sequenced was blood. The receptors stem from a woman under 30 in good health.

The chain carries TRBV7-2 and TRBJ2-1; D remains unclear. Germline assignment: CDR1 SGHTA and CDR2 FQGNSA. The CDR3 runs to 12 residues. The ends were cut back, 5 bases at V and 12 bases at J, with 14 bases in the middle. The CDR3, as DNA: TGTGCCAGCAGCACTCGGACGCTTGGGCAGTTCTTC. Protein product: CASSTRTLGQFF. The full variable domain, with the rest looked up from reference TRBV7-2 and TRBJ2-1, is GAGVSQSPSNKVTEKGKDVELRCDPISGHTALYWYRQSLGQGLEFLIYFQGNSAPDKSGLPSDRFSAERTGGSVSTLTIQRTQQEDSAVYLCASSTRTLGQFFGPGTRLTVL.

V gene TRBV3-1 combines with J gene TRBJ2-3; 10 nucleotides match TRBD2. Per germline, CDR1 LGHDT and CDR2 YNNKEL (reference sequence). The CDR3 spans 18 residues. J was trimmed by 0 bases and V by 2 bases; bases with no gene match: 8. CDR3 sequence reads: CASSQLLSGGPSTDTQYF. The CDR3 region has the DNA TGTGCCAGCAGCCAATTACTTAGCGGGGGGCCCAGCACAGATACGCAGTATTTT.

The sample holds a few counts of this clonotype. In DNA, the CDR3 is TGTGCCAGCAGTTTTCCAGGGACATCGGAAATCACGGATACGCAGTATTTT. It encodes CASSFPGTSEITDTQYF. The chain employs TRBV12-3 or TRBV12-4 and TRBJ2-3, with D maybe TRBD1 (6 bases). V was cut by 3 bases and J by 6 bases, with 22 bases left in between. This CDR3 contains 17 residues.

This clonotype showed up just a few times. The CDR3 reads CASSEYFEPGQSGYGYTF. Here the CDR3 DNA reads TGTGCCAGCAGTGAATATTTCGAACCGGGACAGTCAGGCTATGGCTACACCTTC. The V call is TRBV25-1, the J call TRBJ1-2, with 7 positions matching TRBD1. In germline, CDR1 is MGHDK, CDR2 SYGVNS. V shed 0 bases and J 4 bases; nucleotides not matched to a gene: 14. The length of the CDR3 is 18 residues.

V gene TRBV7-8 combines with J gene TRBJ2-1; TRBD1 aligns across 7 bases. The V segment lost 5 bases and the J segment 1 base; nucleotides outside the gene matches: 5. Germline V gene data show CDR1 as SGHVS and CDR2 as FQNEAQ. This CDR3 contains 15 residues. The CDR3 bases are TGTGCCAGCAGCGCGGACAGGCATTCCTACAATGAGCAGTTCTTC. It specifies CASSADRHSYNEQFF.

This clonotype appeared a few times. The chain employs TRBV15 and TRBJ2-1; 7 bases map to TRBD2. V shed 0 bases and J 0 bases; nucleotides not matched to a gene: 8. Germline V gene lookup returns CDR1 LNHNV and CDR2 YYDKDF (reference sequence). The CDR3 has 18 amino acids. The DNA of the CDR3 is TGTGCCACCAGCAGAGATTGGGGGGGAATTAGCTCCTACAATGAGCAGTTCTTC. This gives the protein CATSRDWGGISSYNEQFF. The whole variable domain, filled in from reference TRBV15 and TRBJ2-1, reads DAMVIQNPRYQVTQFGKPVTLSCSQTLNHNVMYWYQQKSSQAPKLLFHYYDKDFNNEADTPDNFQSRRPNTSFCFLDIRSPGLGDTAMYLCATSRDWGGISSYNEQFFGPGTRLTVL.

V usage is TRBV12-3 or TRBV12-4 and J usage is TRBJ2-7; TRBD2 matches 10 bases. The CDR3 loop spans 16 amino acids. With 3 bases clipped from V and 2 bases from J, the junction kept 7 bases outside the gene matches. The chain's CDR3 is CASSLSGRGRAYEQYF. CDR3 in DNA: TGTGCCAGCAGTTTGAGCGGGAGGGGAAGGGCCTACGAGCAGTACTTC.

The chain has TRBV29-1 and TRBJ2-1, with D perhaps matching TRBD1 or TRBD2 (5 bases each). CDR3 size: 14 residues. CDR1 is SQVTM, CDR2 ANQGSEA, per germline. V was shortened by 2 bases and J by 2 bases, with 10 bases between the two germline ends. The CDR3 loop reads CSVEPGLTYNEQFF. In DNA form, the CDR3 reads TGCAGCGTTGAACCGGGGCTCACCTACAATGAGCAGTTCTTC.

This clonotype showed up just once. The chain's CDR3 is CAWSRSGADEQYF. The CDR3 DNA reads as TGTGCCTGGAGTAGGAGCGGGGCGGACGAGCAGTACTTC. The chain has TRBV30 and TRBJ2-7; TRBD2 matches at 7 bases. The CDR3 spans 13 residues. CDR1 and CDR2 from the germline V gene are GTSNPN and SVGIG (reference sequence). J was trimmed by 5 bases and V by 2 bases; bases with no gene match: 6.

The chain is built from TRBV13 and TRBJ1-2; tentative D call: TRBD1 (6 bases). The germline CDR1 and CDR2 sequences are PRHDT and FYEKMQ (reference sequence). This CDR3 spans 16 amino acids. V gave up 3 bases and J gave up 0 bases, with 14 bases separating them. CDR3 nucleotides: TGTGCCAGCAGCTTTGGCCCCAGGGGTCCTAACTATGGCTACACCTTC. Translated: CASSFGPRGPNYGYTF.

This clonotype came up a few times. This chain joins TRBV7-2 and TRBJ2-5; TRBD1 agrees at 9 bases. The better agreement between TRBJ2-7 and the DNA end casts doubt on the J call. Germline V gene data show CDR1 as SGHTA and CDR2 as FQGNSA. The CDR3 covers 17 residues. The CDR3 is CASSLNVGTGSRHEQYF. CDR3 bases: TGTGCCAGCAGCTTAAACGTGGGGACAGGGTCCCGGCACGAGCAGTACTTC.

The chain joins TRBV27 to TRBJ2-3, with 11 bases fitting TRBD2. The CDR3 runs to 19 residues. In germline, CDR1 is MNHEY, CDR2 SMNVEV (reference sequence). V shed 1 base, J shed 3 bases, and the junction held 12 bases outside the gene matches. The CDR3 DNA is TGTGCCAGCAGTTTATTCCCCCGGTTTAGCGGGAGGGCGACAGATACGCAGTATTTT. This gives the protein CASSLFPRFSGRATDTQYF.

The rearrangement links TRBV6-5 to TRBJ2-7, with a weak D call TRBD1 (6 bases). The germline gives CDR1 MNHEY, CDR2 SVGAGI. This CDR3 is built from 16 residues. Trimming took off 0 bases at V and 9 bases at J, with 21 bases between the two ends. The CDR3 loop reads CASSYSGTSFTGGQYF. The CDR3 coding sequence is TGTGCCAGCAGTTACTCGGGGACATCCTTCACGGGCGGGCAGTACTTC.

On this clonotype: A read error may account for a junction end that differs from germline. The chain combines TRBV27 with TRBJ2-1; D unclear. The germline CDR1 and CDR2 sequences are MNHEY and SMNVEV (reference sequence). The length of the CDR3 is 12 residues. The CDR3 DNA sequence: TGTGCCAGCAGTTTAGGAGACATTGAGCAGTTCTTT. The encoded protein is CASSLGDIEQFF.

This clonotype has only a few counts. This chain connects TRBV5-1 to TRBJ2-1; D call uncertain. The CDR3 sequence is 14 residues long. V was shortened by 3 bases and J by 2 bases, with 9 bases between the two germline ends. Germline CDR1 reads SGHRS; CDR2 reads YFSETQ. CDR3 nucleotides: TGCGCCAGCAGCTCAACAGCCACCTACAATGAGCAGTTCTTC. This sequence encodes CASSSTATYNEQFF.

This clonotype appeared a single time. This chain uses TRBV12-3 or TRBV12-4 with TRBJ1-2; D not certain. CDR3 size: 14 residues. Trimming stripped 5 bases from V and 2 bases from J, with 12 bases between. This CDR3 reads CASSARAWNYGYTF. The CDR3 DNA reads TGTGCCAGCAGTGCACGGGCGTGGAACTATGGCTACACCTTC.

This clonotype was counted many times. The germline gene is not matched at one end of the junction; a read error may be the cause. The rearrangement uses TRBV7-2 and TRBJ2-1, with no clear D. CDR1 and CDR2 (germline): SGHTA, FQGNSA. There are 13 residues in the CDR3. The CDR3 bases are TGCGCCAGCAGCTTGGCCTGGGGAAATGAGCAGTTCTTC. Its protein product is CASSLAWGNEQFF.

V usage is TRBV27 and J usage is TRBJ2-7; D not certain. V gave up 5 bases and J gave up 7 bases, with 18 bases separating them. Looked up from germline, CDR1 is MNHEY and CDR2 is SMNVEV (reference sequence). CDR3 size: 14 residues. CDR3 sequence reads: CASSRVLTTWEQYF. As DNA, the CDR3 is TGTGCCAGCAGTCGGGTACTGACGACGTGGGAGCAGTACTTC.

The chain employs TRBV5-1 and TRBJ2-3; no clear D. V dropped 4 bases and J dropped 2 bases, with 11 bases sitting between them. Germline V lookup: CDR1 SGHRS, CDR2 YFSETQ. The CDR3 spans 14 residues. The CDR3 bases are TGCGCCAGCAGCGTCCAGGAACCCACAGATACGCAGTATTTT. Protein sequence: CASSVQEPTDTQYF. The variable domain in full, completed from reference TRBV5-1 and TRBJ2-3, reads KAGVTQTPRYLIKTRGQQVTLSCSPISGHRSVSWYQQTPGQGLQFLFEYFSETQRNKGNFPGRFSGRQFSNSRSEMNVSTLELGDSALYLCASSVQEPTDTQYFGPGTRLTVL.

This clonotype turned up a few times. The rearrangement uses TRBV7-9 and TRBJ2-7; tentatively, D is TRBD1 (6 bases). The CDR3 runs to 14 residues. The V end was cut by 5 bases, the J end by 3 bases, with 14 bases between. Germline V gene data show CDR1 as SEHNR and CDR2 as FQNEAQ (reference sequence). The CDR3, as DNA: TGTGCCAGCAGCCAAACAGGGACCTACTACGAGCAGTACTTC. Its translation is CASSQTGTYYEQYF.

The V gene is TRBV9, the J gene TRBJ1-2, with 7 bases aligning to TRBD1. CDR3 size: 18 residues. The germline gives CDR1 SGDLS, CDR2 YYNGEE. The J segment lost 5 bases and the V segment lost 3 bases, leaving 19 bases of the junction unmatched. CDR3 DNA: TGTGCCAGCAGCGCAAACCCGAAAAGGGAGGGGGCGAGATATGGCTACACCTTC. Amino acid sequence: CASSANPKREGARYGYTF. Variable domain in full (rest from reference TRBV9 and TRBJ1-2): DSGVTQTPKHLITATGQRVTLRCSPRSGDLSVYWYQQSLDQGLQFLIQYYNGEERAKGNILERFSAQQFPDLHSELNLSSLELGDSALYFCASSANPKREGARYGYTFGSGTRLTVV.

J is TRBJ2-1 and V is TRBV20-1, with TRBD1 as a possible D gene (5 bases). The CDR3 consists of 12 residues. V was shortened by 0 bases and J by 8 bases, with 8 bases between the two germline ends. Germline V lookup: CDR1 DFQATT, CDR2 SNEGSKA (reference sequence). This CDR3 is CSARDQGHEQFF. The CDR3 nucleotides are TGCAGTGCTAGAGATCAGGGCCATGAGCAGTTCTTC.